The source of this T cell receptor (beta chain) is a study of T-cell reconstitution after alpha-beta-depleted transplantation in children. Unique molecular identifiers were incorporated during preparation of the TCRbeta library. TCRdb re-derived calls from the PCR reads in MiXCR, one entry per CDR3 protein. The sample includes approximately 800,000 distinct CDR3 sequences, 16% of them seen just once. The TCR sequence derives from a male patient aged 10 to 17 who had a stem cell transplant for acute lymphoblastic leukemia, so the T cells may come from the graft donor. Material: PBMCs, mostly from graft donor cells, obtained 360 days after TCRalphabeta/CD19-depleted stem cell transplant.

The CDR3 sequence is CASRPAGHNEQFF. The CDR3 coding sequence is TGTGCCAGCAGACCAGCGGGGCACAATGAGCAGTTCTTC. This sequence joins TRBV27 and TRBJ2-1, with TRBD2 matching 7 bases. Trimming removed 6 bases from V and 5 bases from J; junction bases left unmatched: 4. Germline CDR1 MNHEY, CDR2 SMNVEV (reference sequence). The CDR3 has 13 amino acids.